This entry describes one TCR beta chain. Which antigen it targets is not known. Base-call qualities are not available, and no considerably larger clone is one nucleotide away. A MiSeq instrument was used for deep resolution sequencing, which targeted depths ranging from 1 in 1 million up to 1 in 200,000 T cells, with coverage averaging 10x for each clonotype. The immunoSEQ hsTCRB Kit was used to generate the TCR beta libraries. Turning to the authors' computational methods: The data were analyzed with ImmunoSEQ Analyzer and ImmunoSEQ Data Assistant, and V, D and J gene assignments followed IMGT definitions. Clonality, which ranges from 0 to 1, was calculated as one minus the normalized Shannon entropy of productive rearrangement frequencies. Only overrepresented clonotypes making up at least 0.05% of each patient's repertoire were included in the public clonotype analysis. Some 13 age-matched healthy donor repertoires from immuneACCESS served as clonality controls. Drawn from immuneACCESS, this table holds only the in-frame rearrangements with V and J called that TCRdb kept. Clones are partly lost; checked studies trace under half to an unresolved V gene and leave the rest unexplained. Clone size and V and J calls were adopted from that table, with D and trimming inferred from the DNA. Within this sample are 53,000 or so clones, with 54% of them counted one time only. The ten most abundant clones make up about 24% of the sample.

In light of the paper, this sample's time point label describes: progressive disease on ibrutinib. For TCR beta library preparation, around 2.1 micrograms of genomic DNA were extracted from the cryopreserved PBMCs. Longitudinal blood samples from CLL patients receiving ibrutinib monotherapy were subjected to high-throughput TCR beta sequencing. The patients were enrolled in a single-center, open-label phase 2 trial of ibrutinib monotherapy. The source of the sample is a study of cytotoxic CD8 clonotypes in ibrutinib-treated CLL (dated by TCRdb to the early 2020s). At the level of the whole study: The cohort included more than 14 treatment-naive and 11 relapsed/refractory patients; 17 were IGHV unmutated. Longitudinal samples were obtainable from about 30% of the roughly 86 participants in the trial. Samples averaged roughly 280,000 productive templates and 80,000 to 100,000 productive rearrangements. Response samples were taken after a median of 12 months on treatment, ranging from roughly 6 to 36 months. Responses were partial in about 25 patients and complete in 2; after median around 72 months follow-up, roughly 14 stayed in remission and roughly twelve progressed. Patients were still on ibrutinib when every remission and progressive disease sample was collected. Cryopreserved peripheral blood mononuclear cells were obtained prior to treatment, at the time of response, and at either disease progression or sustained remission. On the study overall, not on this receptor specifically: Baseline clonality was found to be higher than that of age-matched healthy donors and was strongly correlated with circulating CD8+ T-cell counts. Sampling times were not matched between sustained-remission and progressing patients, and lymph node repertoires were not studied. Public clonotypes were rare and either shrank or stayed stable during treatment, and the rise in clonality at ibrutinib response reflected expansion of private clonotypes. An increase in clonality was observed at ibrutinib response, with clonality remaining stable during sustained remission and falling back toward baseline at progression.

CDR1 DFQATT and CDR2 SNEGSKA are derived from the germline V gene (reference sequence). Its CDR3 holds 11 amino acids, cysteine through phenylalanine. Only the CDR3 DNA stays, 33 bases, in frame from base 1. V is cut by 3 bases and J by 3 bases, and the space between the germline ends is 6 bases. The chain uses TRBV20-1 and TRBJ2-7; the D gene remains uncertain. The source is a human donor with chronic lymphocytic leukemia. The starting material was PBMCs, obtained at disease progression, from a patient treated with ibrutinib. The DNA sequence is as follows: TGCAGTGCTAGGGAAGACTACGAGCAGTACTTC. This encodes CSAREDYEQYF.